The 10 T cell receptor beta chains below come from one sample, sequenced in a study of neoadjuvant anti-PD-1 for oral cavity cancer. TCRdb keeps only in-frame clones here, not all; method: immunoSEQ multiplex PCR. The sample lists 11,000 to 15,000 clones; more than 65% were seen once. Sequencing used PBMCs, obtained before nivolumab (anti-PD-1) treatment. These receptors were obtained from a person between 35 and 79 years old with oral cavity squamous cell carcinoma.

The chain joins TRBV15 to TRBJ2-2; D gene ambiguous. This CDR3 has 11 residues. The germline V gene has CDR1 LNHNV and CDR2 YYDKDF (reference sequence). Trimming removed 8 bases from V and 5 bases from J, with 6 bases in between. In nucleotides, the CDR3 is TGTGCCACCCGAGAGACCGGGGAGCTGTTTTTT. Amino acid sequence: CATRETGELFF.

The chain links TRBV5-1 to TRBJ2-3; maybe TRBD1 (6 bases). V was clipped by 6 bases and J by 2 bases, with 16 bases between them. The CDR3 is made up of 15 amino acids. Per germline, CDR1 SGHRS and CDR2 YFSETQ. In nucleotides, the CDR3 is TGCGCCAGCAAGGAACTTTGGGGGCCCACAGATACGCAGTATTTT. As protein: CASKELWGPTDTQYF.

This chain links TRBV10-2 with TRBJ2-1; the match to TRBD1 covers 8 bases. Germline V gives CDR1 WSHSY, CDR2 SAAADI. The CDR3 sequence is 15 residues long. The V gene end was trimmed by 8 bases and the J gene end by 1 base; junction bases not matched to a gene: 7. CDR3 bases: TGCGCCAGCCGGGCGACAGGGGAATCCTACAATGAGCAGTTCTTC. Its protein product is CASRATGESYNEQFF.

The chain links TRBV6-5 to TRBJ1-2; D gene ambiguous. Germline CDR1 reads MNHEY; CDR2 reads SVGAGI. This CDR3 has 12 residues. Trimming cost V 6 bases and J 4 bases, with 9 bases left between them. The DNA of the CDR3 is TGTGCCAGCAGCACCAATCCCTATGGCTACACCTTC. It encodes CASSTNPYGYTF.

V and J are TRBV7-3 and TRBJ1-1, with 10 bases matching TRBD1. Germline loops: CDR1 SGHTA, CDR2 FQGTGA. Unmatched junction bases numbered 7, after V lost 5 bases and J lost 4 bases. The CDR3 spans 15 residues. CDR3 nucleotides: TGTGCCAGCAGCGCCCGGGACAGGGGTAGCACTGAAGCTTTCTTT. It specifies CASSARDRGSTEAFF.

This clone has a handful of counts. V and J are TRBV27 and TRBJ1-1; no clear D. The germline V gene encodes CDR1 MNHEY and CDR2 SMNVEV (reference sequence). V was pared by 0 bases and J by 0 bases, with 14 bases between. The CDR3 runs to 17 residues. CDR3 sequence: CASSLSYITPMNTEAFF. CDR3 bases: TGTGCCAGCAGTTTATCTTATATTACACCGATGAACACTGAAGCTTTCTTT.

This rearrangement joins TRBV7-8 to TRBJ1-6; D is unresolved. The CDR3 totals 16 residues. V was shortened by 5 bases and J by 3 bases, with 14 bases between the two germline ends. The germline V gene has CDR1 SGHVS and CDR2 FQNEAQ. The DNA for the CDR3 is TGTGCCAGCAGCCCACGGACGGATCTCTATAATTCACCCCTCCACTTT. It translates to CASSPRTDLYNSPLHF.

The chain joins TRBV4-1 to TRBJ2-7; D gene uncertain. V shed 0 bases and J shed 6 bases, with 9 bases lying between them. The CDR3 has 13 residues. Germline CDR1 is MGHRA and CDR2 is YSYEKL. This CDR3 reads CASSQDRAVEQYF. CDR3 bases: TGCGCCAGCAGCCAAGATCGGGCGGTCGAGCAGTACTTC.

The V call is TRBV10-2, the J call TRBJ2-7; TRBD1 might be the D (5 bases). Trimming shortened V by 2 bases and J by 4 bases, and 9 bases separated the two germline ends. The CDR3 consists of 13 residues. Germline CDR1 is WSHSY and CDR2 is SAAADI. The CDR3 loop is CASSEGAYYEQYF. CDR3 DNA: TGCGCCAGCAGTGAGGGGGCCTATTACGAGCAGTACTTC.

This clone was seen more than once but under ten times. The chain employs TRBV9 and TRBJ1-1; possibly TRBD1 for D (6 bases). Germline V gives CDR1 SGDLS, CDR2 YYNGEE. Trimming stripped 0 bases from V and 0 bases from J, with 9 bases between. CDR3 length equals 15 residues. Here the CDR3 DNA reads TGTGCCAGCAGCGTAGTGGGGACAATGAACACTGAAGCTTTCTTT. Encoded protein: CASSVVGTMNTEAFF.